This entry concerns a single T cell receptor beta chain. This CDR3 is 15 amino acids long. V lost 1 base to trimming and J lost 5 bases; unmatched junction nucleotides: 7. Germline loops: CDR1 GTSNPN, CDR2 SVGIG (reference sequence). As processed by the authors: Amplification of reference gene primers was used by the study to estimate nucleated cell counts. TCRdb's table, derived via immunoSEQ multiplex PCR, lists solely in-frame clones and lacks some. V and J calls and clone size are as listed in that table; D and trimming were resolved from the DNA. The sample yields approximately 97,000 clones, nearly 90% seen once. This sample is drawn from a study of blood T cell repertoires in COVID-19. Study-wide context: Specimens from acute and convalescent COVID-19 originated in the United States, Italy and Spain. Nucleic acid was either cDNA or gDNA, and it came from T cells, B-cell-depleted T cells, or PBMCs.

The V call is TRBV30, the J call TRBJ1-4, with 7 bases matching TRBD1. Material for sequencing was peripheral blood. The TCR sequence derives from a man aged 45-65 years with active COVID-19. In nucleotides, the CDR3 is TGTGCCTGGAGTGACCCGGGGACAGCCAATGAAAAACTGTTTTTT. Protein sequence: CAWSDPGTANEKLFF.